The 7 T cell receptor beta chains given below trace back to one sample, sequenced in a study of control samples from healthy donors and cancer patients. The assay was immunoSEQ multiplex PCR, and TCRdb's table has in-frame clones only and misses some. The sample lists 110,000 to 150,000 clones; approximately 92% were seen once. Material for sequencing was blood. The origin of the receptors is a man aged 25 to 40 in good health.

The chain joins TRBV9 to TRBJ2-3; D might be TRBD2 (5 bases). Germline V lookup: CDR1 SGDLS, CDR2 YYNGEE. V was clipped by 2 bases and J by 0 bases, with 10 bases between them. The CDR3 is 15 amino acids. The CDR3 region is CASSVFQRSTDTQYF. Here the CDR3 DNA reads TGTGCCAGCAGCGTCTTTCAGCGGAGCACAGATACGCAGTATTTT. The variable domain in full, completed from reference TRBV9 and TRBJ2-3, reads DSGVTQTPKHLITATGQRVTLRCSPRSGDLSVYWYQQSLDQGLQFLIQYYNGEERAKGNILERFSAQQFPDLHSELNLSSLELGDSALYFCASSVFQRSTDTQYFGPGTRLTVL.

The genes are TRBV2 and TRBJ2-1; TRBD2 matches 8 bases. Trimming cost V 6 bases and J 5 bases; bases outside gene matches: 6. CDR3 size: 14 residues. CDR1 is SNHLY and CDR2 is FYNNEI in the germline V gene. CDR3 sequence: CASRRAGGNNEQFF. CDR3 nucleotide sequence: TGTGCCAGCAGGAGGGCGGGAGGAAACAATGAGCAGTTCTTC.

There are a few counts of this clone. This rearrangement joins TRBV18 to TRBJ2-7, with D possibly matching TRBD2 (7 bases). Per the germline V gene, CDR1 is KGHSH and CDR2 is LQKENI. The CDR3 is 15 residues long. With 2 bases removed from V and 2 bases from J, the gap between germline ends came to 13 bases. CDR3 protein: CASSPSGTFPYEQYF. The CDR3 bases are TGTGCCAGCTCACCAAGCGGGACATTCCCCTACGAGCAGTACTTC.

J is TRBJ1-1 and V is TRBV19; 7 bases map to TRBD1. After removal of 5 bases from V and 2 bases from J, the junction contained 5 bases not matched to a gene. This CDR3 comprises 14 residues. Germline lookup yields CDR1 LNHDA and CDR2 SQIVND (reference sequence). This chain's CDR3 is CASSWDRLNTEAFF. In DNA, the CDR3 is TGTGCCAGTAGTTGGGACAGATTAAACACTGAAGCTTTCTTT.

For the CDR3, the DNA is TGTGCCAGCAGCTTGAGATTTAGCGGGAGTTTGGAGACCCAGTACTTC. The encoded protein is CASSLRFSGSLETQYF. The chain combines TRBV5-5 with TRBJ2-5; the match to TRBD2 covers 9 bases. The CDR3 runs to 16 residues. Germline loops: CDR1 SGHKS, CDR2 YYEKEE (reference sequence). V was clipped by 1 base and J by 5 bases; unmatched bases: 9.

This chain joins TRBV28 and TRBJ2-5, with D unresolved. This CDR3 region has 10 residues. CDR1 and CDR2 from the germline V gene are MDHEN and SYDVKM. V dropped 6 bases and J dropped 3 bases, with 2 bases sitting between them. The CDR3 region has the DNA TGTGCCAGCAGGGAAGAGACCCAGTACTTC. Translating gives CASREETQYF.

This clone was seen a single time. The chain has TRBV2 and TRBJ1-2; the D gene is possibly TRBD1 (6 bases). Germline V lookup: CDR1 SNHLY, CDR2 FYNNEI. The CDR3 consists of 15 residues. V was pared by 10 bases and J by 8 bases, with 26 bases between. In DNA, the CDR3 is TGTGCCACAGCCACCCAACAGGGACTTGGGTACGGCTACACCTTC. It encodes CATATQQGLGYGYTF.